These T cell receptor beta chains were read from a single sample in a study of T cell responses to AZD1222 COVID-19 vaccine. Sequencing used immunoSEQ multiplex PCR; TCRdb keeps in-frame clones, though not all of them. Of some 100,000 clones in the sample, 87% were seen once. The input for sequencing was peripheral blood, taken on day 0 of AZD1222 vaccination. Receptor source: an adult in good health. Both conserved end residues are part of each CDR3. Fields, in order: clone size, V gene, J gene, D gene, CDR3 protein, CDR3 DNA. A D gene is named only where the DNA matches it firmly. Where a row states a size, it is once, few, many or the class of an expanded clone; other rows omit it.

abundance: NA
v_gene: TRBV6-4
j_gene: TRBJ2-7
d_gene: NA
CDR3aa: CASSDYPTRISHEQYF
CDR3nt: TGTGCCAGCAGTGACTACCCCACCCGGATTAGCCACGAGCAGTACTTC

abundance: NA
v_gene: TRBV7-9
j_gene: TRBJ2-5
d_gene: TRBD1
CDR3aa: CASSLTNRGVGEETQYF
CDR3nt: TGTGCCAGCAGCTTAACCAACAGGGGTGTCGGGGAGGAGACCCAGTACTTC

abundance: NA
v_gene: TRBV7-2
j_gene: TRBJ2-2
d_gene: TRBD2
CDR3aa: CASSTGLAGVLGELFF
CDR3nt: TGTGCCAGCAGCACGGGACTAGCGGGAGTTCTAGGGGAGCTGTTTTTT

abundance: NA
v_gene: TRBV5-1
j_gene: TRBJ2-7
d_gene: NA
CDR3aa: CASSLTGTYEQYF
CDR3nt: TGCGCCAGCAGCTTGACAGGGACATACGAGCAGTACTTC

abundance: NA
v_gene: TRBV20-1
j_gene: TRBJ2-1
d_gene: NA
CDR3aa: CSARNYNEQFF
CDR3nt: TGCAGTGCTAGGAACTACAATGAGCAGTTCTTC

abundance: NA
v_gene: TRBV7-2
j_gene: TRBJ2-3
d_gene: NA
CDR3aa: CASSLVGGTSTDTQYF
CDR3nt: TGTGCCAGCAGCTTAGTGGGCGGTACTAGCACAGATACGCAGTATTTT

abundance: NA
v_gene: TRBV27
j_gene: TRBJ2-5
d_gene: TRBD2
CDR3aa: CASRTYGLAGQETQYF
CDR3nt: TGTGCCAGCAGGACTTACGGTTTAGCGGGCCAAGAGACCCAGTACTTC

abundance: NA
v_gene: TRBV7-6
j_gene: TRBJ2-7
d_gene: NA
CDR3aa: CASSPTEDPYEQYF
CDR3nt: TGTGCCAGCAGTCCTACAGAGGACCCCTACGAGCAGTACTTC

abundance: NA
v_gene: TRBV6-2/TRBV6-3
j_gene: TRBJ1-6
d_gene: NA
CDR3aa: CASRYDTYNSPLHF
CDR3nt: TGTGCCAGCAGATACGATACCTATAATTCACCCCTCCACTTT

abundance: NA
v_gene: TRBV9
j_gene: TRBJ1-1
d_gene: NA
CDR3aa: CASSEGLGTSQAFF
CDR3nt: TGTGCCAGCAGCGAGGGCTTGGGGACGAGTCAAGCTTTCTTT

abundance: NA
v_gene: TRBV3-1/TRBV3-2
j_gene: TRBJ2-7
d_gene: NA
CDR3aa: CASSQTNYEQYF
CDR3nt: TGTGCCAGCAGCCAGACTAACTACGAGCAGTACTTC

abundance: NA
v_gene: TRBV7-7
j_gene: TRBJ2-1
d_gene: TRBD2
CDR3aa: CATLGGADGLAGFGGNEQFF
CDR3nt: TGTGCTACCCTTGGGGGGGCGGATGGACTAGCGGGATTCGGCGGCAATGAGCAGTTCTTC

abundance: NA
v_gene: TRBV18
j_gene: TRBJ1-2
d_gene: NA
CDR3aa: CASSPPDKVNYGYTF
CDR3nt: TGTGCCAGCTCACCTCCGGACAAGGTCAACTATGGCTACACCTTC

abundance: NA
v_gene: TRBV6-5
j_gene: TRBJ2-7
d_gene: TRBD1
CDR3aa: CASGPGQGVNEQYF
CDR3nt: TGTGCCAGCGGTCCGGGACAGGGGGTCAACGAGCAGTACTTC

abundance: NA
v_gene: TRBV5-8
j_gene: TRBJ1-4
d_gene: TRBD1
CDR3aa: CASSIGQAQNEKLFF
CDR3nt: TGTGCCAGCAGCATAGGACAGGCCCAAAATGAAAAACTGTTTTTT

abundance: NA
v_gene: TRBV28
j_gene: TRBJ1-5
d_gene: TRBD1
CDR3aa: CASSLRAGGWYSNQPQHF
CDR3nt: TGTGCCAGCAGTTTAAGGGCAGGGGGATGGTATAGCAATCAGCCCCAGCATTTT

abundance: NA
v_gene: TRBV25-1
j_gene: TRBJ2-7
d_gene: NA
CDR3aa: CASQVGLSYEQYF
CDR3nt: TGTGCCAGCCAGGTGGGACTTTCTTACGAGCAGTACTTC

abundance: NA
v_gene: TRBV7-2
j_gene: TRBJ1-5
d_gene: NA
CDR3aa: CASSPATASNQPQHF
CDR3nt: TGTGCCAGCAGCCCTGCGACAGCGAGCAATCAGCCCCAGCATTTT

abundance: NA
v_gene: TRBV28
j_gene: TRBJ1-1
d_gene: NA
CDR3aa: CASGMRDPEAFF
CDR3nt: TGTGCCAGCGGAATGAGGGACCCTGAAGCTTTCTTT

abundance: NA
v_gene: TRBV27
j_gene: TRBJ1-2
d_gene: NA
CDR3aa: CASSFSQHYGYTF
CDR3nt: TGTGCCAGCAGTTTCAGCCAACACTATGGCTACACCTTC

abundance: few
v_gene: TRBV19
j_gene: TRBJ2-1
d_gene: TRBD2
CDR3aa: CASSIERLAGARGNEQFF
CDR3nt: TGTGCCAGTAGTATCGAGAGACTAGCGGGAGCTAGGGGCAATGAGCAGTTCTTC

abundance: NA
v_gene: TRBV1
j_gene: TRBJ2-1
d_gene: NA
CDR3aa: CTSSQANPGTRWNEQFF
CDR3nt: TGCACCAGCAGCCAAGCTAACCCCGGGACTAGGTGGAATGAGCAGTTCTTC

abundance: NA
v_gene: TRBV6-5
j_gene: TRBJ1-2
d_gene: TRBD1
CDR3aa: CAGGQGQVGGYTF
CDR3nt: TGTGCCGGTGGACAGGGGCAGGTGGGGGGCTACACCTTC

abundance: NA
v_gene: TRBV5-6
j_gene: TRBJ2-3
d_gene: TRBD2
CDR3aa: CASSRWTSATDTQYF
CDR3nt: TGTGCCAGCAGCCGTTGGACTAGCGCCACAGATACGCAGTATTTT

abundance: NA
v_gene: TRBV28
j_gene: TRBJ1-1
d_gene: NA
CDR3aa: CASRGSFLGTEAFF
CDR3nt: TGTGCCAGCAGGGGATCCTTTCTCGGCACTGAAGCTTTCTTT

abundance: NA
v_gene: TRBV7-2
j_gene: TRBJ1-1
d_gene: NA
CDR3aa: CASSLVGYTEAFF
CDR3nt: TGTGCCAGCAGCTTAGTAGGGTACACTGAAGCTTTCTTT

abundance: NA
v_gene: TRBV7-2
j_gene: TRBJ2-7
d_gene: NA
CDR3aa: CASSSYGGSTYEQYF
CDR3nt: TGTGCCAGCAGCAGCTATGGCGGATCGACCTACGAGCAGTACTTC

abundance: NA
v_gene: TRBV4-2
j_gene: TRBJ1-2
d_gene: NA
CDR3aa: CASSQEPGRGYTF
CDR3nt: TGTGCCAGCAGCCAAGAGCCCGGACGAGGCTACACCTTC

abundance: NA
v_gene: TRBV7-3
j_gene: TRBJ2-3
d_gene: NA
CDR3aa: CASSDLSGVGDTQYF
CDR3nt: TGTGCCAGCAGCGATCTGTCGGGAGTGGGGGATACGCAGTATTTT

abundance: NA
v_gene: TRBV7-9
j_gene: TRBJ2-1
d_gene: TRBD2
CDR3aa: CASSPRWASGRNYNEQFF
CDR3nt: TGTGCCAGCAGCCCTAGGTGGGCTAGCGGGAGGAACTACAATGAGCAGTTCTTC

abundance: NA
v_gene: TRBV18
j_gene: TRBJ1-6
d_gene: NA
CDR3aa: CASSRGQIYNSPLHF
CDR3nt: TGTGCCAGCTCACGTGGACAGATCTATAATTCACCCCTCCACTTT

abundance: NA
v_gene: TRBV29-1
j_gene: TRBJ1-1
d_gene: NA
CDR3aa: CSVENAFF
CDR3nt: TGCAGCGTTGAAAATGCTTTCTTT

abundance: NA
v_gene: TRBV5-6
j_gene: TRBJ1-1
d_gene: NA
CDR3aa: CASSPQGTFLTEAFF
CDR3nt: TGTGCCAGCAGCCCCCAGGGGACTTTCCTAACTGAAGCTTTCTTT

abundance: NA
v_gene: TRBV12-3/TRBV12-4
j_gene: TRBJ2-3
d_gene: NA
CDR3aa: CASRGYSTDTQYF
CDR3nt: TGTGCCAGTCGTGGGTATAGCACAGATACGCAGTATTTT

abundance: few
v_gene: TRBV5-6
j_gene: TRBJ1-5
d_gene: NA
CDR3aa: CASSSANQPQHF
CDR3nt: TGTGCCAGCAGCTCAGCTAATCAGCCCCAGCATTTT

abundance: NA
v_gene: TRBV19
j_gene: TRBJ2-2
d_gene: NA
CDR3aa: CATTGTLNTGELFF
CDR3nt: TGTGCCACAACCGGGACACTTAACACCGGGGAGCTGTTTTTT

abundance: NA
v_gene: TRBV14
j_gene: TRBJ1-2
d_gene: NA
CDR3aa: CASSQDWYGYTF
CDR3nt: TGTGCCAGCAGCCAAGATTGGTATGGCTACACCTTC

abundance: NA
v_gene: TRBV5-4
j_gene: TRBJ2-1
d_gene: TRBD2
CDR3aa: CASSRLSGSDEQFF
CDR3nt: TGTGCCAGCAGCCGCCTTAGCGGGAGTGATGAGCAGTTCTTC

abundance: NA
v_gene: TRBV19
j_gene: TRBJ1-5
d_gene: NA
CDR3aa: CAGGASNQPQHF
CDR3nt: TGTGCGGGGGGGGCTAGCAATCAGCCCCAGCATTTT

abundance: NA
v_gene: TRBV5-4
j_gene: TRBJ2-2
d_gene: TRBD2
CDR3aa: CASSPTSGRGSGELFF
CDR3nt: TGTGCCAGCAGCCCGACTAGCGGGAGGGGTTCCGGGGAGCTGTTTTTT

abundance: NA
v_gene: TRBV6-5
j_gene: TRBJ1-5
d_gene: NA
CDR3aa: CASSNEGVQPQHF
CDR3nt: TGTGCCAGCAGCAATGAGGGGGTTCAGCCCCAGCATTTT

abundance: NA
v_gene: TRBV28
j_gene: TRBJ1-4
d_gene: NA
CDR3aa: CASSLIGKLFF
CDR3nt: TGTGCCAGCAGTTTAATCGGAAAACTGTTTTTT

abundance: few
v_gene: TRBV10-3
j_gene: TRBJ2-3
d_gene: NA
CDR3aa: CAISDPPALDTQYF
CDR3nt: TGTGCCATCAGTGATCCCCCTGCTTTAGATACGCAGTATTTT

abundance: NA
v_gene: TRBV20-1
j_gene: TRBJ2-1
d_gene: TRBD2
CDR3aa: CSARSGREQFF
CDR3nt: TGCAGTGCTCGTAGCGGGAGAGAGCAGTTCTTC

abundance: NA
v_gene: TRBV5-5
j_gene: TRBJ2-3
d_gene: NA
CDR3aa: CASSPQRGTQYF
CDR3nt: TGTGCCAGCAGCCCACAACGCGGCACGCAGTATTTT

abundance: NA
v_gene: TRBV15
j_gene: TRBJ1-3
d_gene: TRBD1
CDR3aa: CATSTDIPGQGAKDTIYF
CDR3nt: TGTGCCACCAGTACAGACATCCCGGGACAGGGGGCGAAAGACACCATATATTTT

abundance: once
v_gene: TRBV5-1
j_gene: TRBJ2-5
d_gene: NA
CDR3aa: CASSLVGGPETQYF
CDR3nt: TGCGCCAGCAGCTTGGTAGGGGGGCCAGAGACCCAGTACTTC

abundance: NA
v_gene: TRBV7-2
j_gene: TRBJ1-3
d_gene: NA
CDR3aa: CASSSGNTIYF
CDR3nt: TGTGCCAGCAGCTCTGGAAACACCATATATTTT

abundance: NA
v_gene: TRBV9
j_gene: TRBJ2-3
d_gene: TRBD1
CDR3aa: CASSLRQGSTDTQYF
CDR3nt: TGTGCCAGCAGCCTAAGACAGGGAAGCACAGATACGCAGTATTTT

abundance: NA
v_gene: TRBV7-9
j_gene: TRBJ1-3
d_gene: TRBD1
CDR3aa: CASSGGTARGNTIYF
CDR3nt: TGTGCCAGCAGCGGAGGGACAGCGAGAGGAAACACCATATATTTT

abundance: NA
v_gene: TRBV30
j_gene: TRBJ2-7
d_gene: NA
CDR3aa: CAWSRDYEQYF
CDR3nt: TGTGCCTGGAGTAGGGACTACGAGCAGTACTTC

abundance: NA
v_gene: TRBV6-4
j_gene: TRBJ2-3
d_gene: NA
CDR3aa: CASSKDYTDTQYF
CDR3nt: TGTGCCAGCAGTAAGGACTACACAGATACGCAGTATTTT

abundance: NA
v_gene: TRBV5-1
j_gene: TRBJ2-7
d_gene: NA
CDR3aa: CASSQQGSYEQYF
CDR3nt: TGCGCCAGCAGTCAACAGGGATCCTACGAGCAGTACTTC

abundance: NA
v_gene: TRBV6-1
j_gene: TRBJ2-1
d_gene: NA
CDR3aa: CASSEAYLAERQQFF
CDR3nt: TGTGCCAGCAGTGAAGCGTATTTGGCCGAGAGGCAGCAGTTCTTC

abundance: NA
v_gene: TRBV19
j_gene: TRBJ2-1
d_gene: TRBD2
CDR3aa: CASSIGRLAAHNEQFF
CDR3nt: TGTGCCAGTAGTATAGGGAGACTAGCGGCTCACAATGAGCAGTTCTTC